The 21 T cell receptor beta chains reported below all come from one sample, sequenced in a study of regulatory T cells in long-lasting Graves disease. Time point specified: persistent/refractory GD, antithyroid drugs over 5 years with positive TRAb. Scientists built the TCR library using RNA that was extracted from PBMCs. Both iRepertoire HTBI primers and Arm-PCR of CDR3 regions were used to build the TCR beta libraries. TCRdb re-called the multiplex PCR reads through MiXCR, storing one row per CDR3 protein. The table records about 470,000 distinct CDR3 sequences, more than 20% of them present only once. The specimen comprised peripheral blood mononuclear cells (PBMCs), sampled when the disease was refractory, from a patient treated with antithyroid drugs. The receptors shown here come from a female donor with Graves disease.

In this sample, this clonotype turned up many times. This sequence joins TRBV28 and TRBJ2-7; tentative D call: TRBD2 (6 bases). Germline V gene lookup returns CDR1 MDHEN and CDR2 SYDVKM. The CDR3 is made up of 15 amino acids. V lost 6 bases, J lost 0 bases, and 15 bases lay in between. The CDR3 sequence is CASRRGRTPSYEQYF. The CDR3 DNA follows: TGTGCCAGCAGGCGGGGCAGGACTCCCTCCTACGAGCAGTACTTC.

Many counts were recorded for this clonotype. An end of the junction differs from the germline gene, which may be a read error. This chain joins TRBV5-1 and TRBJ1-2; D gene ambiguous. The CDR3 has 13 amino acids. CDR1 and CDR2 from the germline V gene are SGHRS and YFSETQ. As DNA, the CDR3 is TGTGCCAGCAGTTTATCCTCTAACTATGGCTACACCTTC. Amino acid sequence: CASSLSSNYGYTF.

This clonotype appeared many times. The chain recombines TRBV28 with TRBJ1-2; D is ambiguous. From germline, CDR1 is MDHEN and CDR2 SYDVKM. The CDR3 totals 14 residues. V shed 3 bases and J shed 3 bases, with 11 bases lying between them. The DNA of the CDR3 is TGTGCCAGCAGTTTGCAGGCCTTTGACTATGGCTACACCTTC. Its protein product is CASSLQAFDYGYTF.

This clonotype has a handful of counts. The chain links TRBV12-3 or TRBV12-4 to TRBJ2-2, with TRBD1 as a possible D gene (6 bases). With 6 bases removed from V and 4 bases from J, the gap between germline ends came to 15 bases. The CDR3 has 15 amino acids. As DNA, the CDR3 is TGTGCCAGCAGCTCGACAGGTCTTGGCACCGGGGAGCTGTTTTTT. Encoded protein: CASSSTGLGTGELFF.

This clonotype was recorded a few times. CDR3 coding DNA: TGTGCCAGCAGCTTCACTAGCGGGAGTGTCTACGAGCAGTACTTC. Its protein product is CASSFTSGSVYEQYF. J is TRBJ2-7 and V is TRBV5-5; 11 bases line up with TRBD2. The CDR3 has 15 amino acids. Looked up from germline, CDR1 is SGHKS and CDR2 is YYEKEE (reference sequence). Trimming removed 2 bases from V and 3 bases from J; junction bases left unmatched: 4.

This clonotype was counted ten times or more. The gene calls are TRBV28 and TRBJ1-1, with 8 bases lining up with TRBD1. CDR1 and CDR2 (germline): MDHEN, SYDVKM. Trimming cost V 3 bases and J 1 base; bases outside gene matches: 1. There are 14 residues in the CDR3. CDR3 bases: TGTGCCAGCAGTTTCAGGGGGCCGAACACTGAAGCTTTCTTT. It codes for CASSFRGPNTEAFF.

As concerns this clonotype: The CDR3 end shows no conserved phenylalanine or tryptophan, and so a read error is likely. V is TRBV7-9 and J is TRBJ2-4; TRBD2 matches 13 bases. This CDR3 is built from 17 residues. CDR1 is SEHNR and CDR2 is FQNEAQ in the germline V gene (reference sequence). Germline trimming cut 8 bases from V and 1 base from J; bases unmatched to any gene: 8. For the CDR3, the DNA is TGTGCCAGCTTAGGACTAGCGGGAGAGGGTGCCAAAAACATTCAGTACCTC. Translating it yields CASLGLAGEGAKNIQYL.

In its sample, this clonotype was seen many times. The V and J genes are TRBV5-4 and TRBJ1-1; 7 bases are shared with TRBD1. The CDR3 runs 15 residues. V was clipped by 5 bases and J by 6 bases; unmatched bases: 13. The germline CDR1 and CDR2 sequences are SGHNT and YYREEE (reference sequence). The CDR3 DNA sequence: TGTGCCAGCAGTTGGCCCGGGACAGTCTCTTCTGAAGCTTTCTTT. It yields the protein CASSWPGTVSSEAFF.

A few counts support this clonotype. The rearrangement joins TRBV7-3 to TRBJ2-7; TRBD1 might be the D (6 bases). Trimming left V 8 bases short and J 7 bases short, with 24 bases between. CDR3 size: 15 residues. Germline-derived CDR1 and CDR2 are SGHTA and FQGTGA. This CDR3 reads CASPYPYRAPWEQYF. CDR3 DNA: TGTGCCAGCCCATACCCGTACAGGGCCCCGTGGGAGCAGTACTTC.

The chain uses TRBV29-1 and TRBJ1-1, with D perhaps TRBD1 (6 bases). This CDR3 has 13 residues. Germline values: CDR1 SQVTM, CDR2 ANQGSEA. The germline V and J ends were trimmed by 0 bases and 5 bases, with 10 bases remaining between them. CDR3 sequence (DNA): TGCAGCGTTGAAGATCGGAGGGGGACTGAAGCTTTCTTT. It yields the protein CSVEDRRGTEAFF.

The genes are TRBV5-6 and TRBJ1-6; D is ambiguous. Looked up from germline, CDR1 is SGHDT and CDR2 is YYEEEE. The V end was cut by 9 bases, the J end by 0 bases, with 7 bases between. The CDR3 runs 13 residues. The DNA of the CDR3 is TGTGCCACCTCGGGCTCCTATAATTCACCCCTCCACTTT. It codes for CATSGSYNSPLHF.

This clonotype was detected only a few times. The chain couples TRBV20-1 to TRBJ2-5; no clear D. V was clipped by 1 base and J by 0 bases, with 9 bases between them. The CDR3 has 14 amino acids. Germline V gives CDR1 DFQATT, CDR2 SNEGSKA (reference sequence). CDR3 in amino acids: CSARVIQNQETQYF. The CDR3 DNA reads TGCAGTGCTAGAGTAATTCAAAACCAAGAGACCCAGTACTTC.

Only one count was recorded for this clonotype. V usage is TRBV7-2 and J usage is TRBJ2-1; D may match TRBD1 or TRBD2 (5 bases each). Germline CDR1 reads SGHTA; CDR2 reads FQGNSA. The CDR3 extends over 14 amino acids. Trimming removed 5 bases at V and 2 bases at J, with 10 bases between. Here the CDR3 reads CASSVGTTYNEQFF. The DNA for the CDR3 is TGTGCCAGCAGCGTGGGGACCACCTACAATGAGCAGTTCTTC.

This clonotype showed up just a few times. The chain couples TRBV20-1 to TRBJ2-7, with TRBD2 identical over 7 bases. The CDR3 is 13 amino acids. Germline loops: CDR1 DFQATT, CDR2 SNEGSKA (reference sequence). The ends lost 1 base at V and 3 bases at J; junction bases unmatched: 3. CDR3 sequence: CSARGGGGYEQYF. The CDR3 nucleotides read TGCAGTGCTAGAGGTGGGGGGGGCTACGAGCAGTACTTC.

The V gene is TRBV20-1, the J gene TRBJ1-1; D is ambiguous. V was trimmed by 3 bases and J by 7 bases, leaving 24 bases between them. CDR1 DFQATT and CDR2 SNEGSKA come from the germline V gene (reference sequence). This CDR3 comprises 16 residues. CDR3 DNA: TGCAGTGCTAGTGGCGGTTGGGCGGTCCAGTTGGGTGAAGCTTTCTTT. This encodes CSASGGWAVQLGEAFF.

This clonotype was seen a handful of times. J is TRBJ2-7 and V is TRBV6-5; D uncertain. CDR3 length: 16 residues. V shed 0 bases and J shed 1 base, with 13 bases lying between them. Germline lookup yields CDR1 MNHEY and CDR2 SVGAGI. This CDR3 reads CASSYSSWAESYEQYF. The CDR3, as DNA: TGTGCCAGCAGTTACTCGAGTTGGGCAGAATCCTACGAGCAGTACTTC.

The chain has TRBV6-1 and TRBJ1-4; the match to TRBD1 covers 7 bases. The V gene's germline CDR1 is MNHNS and CDR2 SASEGT. CDR3 size: 17 residues. V was clipped by 6 bases and J by 7 bases; unmatched bases: 17. The CDR3 loop is CASRRPHERQGGEKLFF. The DNA of the CDR3 is TGTGCCAGCAGGAGACCTCACGAAAGACAGGGCGGTGAAAAACTGTTTTTT.

This clonotype was counted a few times. This chain joins TRBV6-2 or TRBV6-3 and TRBJ1-2; D is uncertain. The germline CDR1 and CDR2 sequences are MNHEY and SVGEGT. There are 13 residues in the CDR3. V lost 6 bases and J lost 5, with 13 bases in between. The CDR3 is CASRGNRAYGYTF. The DNA for the CDR3 is TGTGCCAGCAGAGGTAACCGAGCGTATGGCTACACCTTC.

In this sample, this clonotype turned up a few times. The chain carries TRBV10-3 and TRBJ1-1; D is uncertain. The CDR3 runs to 12 residues. Trimming removed 2 bases from V and 11 bases from J, with 12 bases in between. Germline CDR1 ENHRY, CDR2 SYGVKD. This CDR3 reads CAISEIWEQAFF. The CDR3 coding sequence is TGTGCCATCAGTGAGATATGGGAGCAGGCTTTCTTT.

With respect to this clonotype: A much larger clone lies one base from this, so it may be a read error. No conserved phenylalanine or tryptophan is present at the end of the CDR3, so a read error is the likely explanation. This chain connects TRBV11-2 to TRBJ1-5, with D possibly TRBD1 on 6 matching bases. V lost 1 base, J lost 3 bases, and 10 bases lay in between. The CDR3 totals 15 residues. Germline V gene data show CDR1 as SGHAT and CDR2 as FQNNGV. The DNA of the CDR3 is TGTGCCAGCAGCTTAGCACAGGGAAACAATCAGCCCCAGCATCTT. It encodes CASSLAQGNNQPQHL.

This clonotype was observed a handful of times. The chain employs TRBV7-9 and TRBJ2-1; D is possibly TRBD1 (5 bases). Trimming took off 0 bases at V and 3 bases at J, with 15 bases between the two ends. Germline CDR1 and CDR2: SEHNR and FQNEAQ (reference sequence). The CDR3 covers 17 residues. The CDR3 DNA reads as TGTGCCAGCAGCTTAGCTGTGGGGCGGAGACACTACAATGAGCAGTTCTTC. This gives the protein CASSLAVGRRHYNEQFF.